This T cell receptor beta chain emerged from a study of blood T cell repertoires in COVID-19. For the study at large: Nucleic acid was either cDNA or gDNA, and it came from T cells, B-cell-depleted T cells, or PBMCs.

Profiled with immunoSEQ multiplex PCR; TCRdb holds only in-frame clones, not every one. Here the sample spans roughly 19,000 clones, 85% to 90% being singletons. Germline V gives CDR1 MGHRA, CDR2 YSYEKL. The CDR3 loop spans 15 amino acids. Germline trimming cut 4 bases from V and 3 bases from J; bases unmatched to any gene: 7. The receptor's source is a human donor in a cohort sampled during active COVID-19. This chain uses TRBV4-1 with TRBJ2-7; 9 nucleotides agree with TRBD1. The sample comprised peripheral blood. CDR3: CASSRGQGRLYEQYF. The DNA for the CDR3 is TGCGCCAGCAGCCGGGGACAGGGTCGGCTCTACGAGCAGTACTTC.